One and the same sample provided the 11 T cell receptor beta chains below, sequenced in a study of sequential checkpoint blockade in melanoma. The protocol was immunoSEQ multiplex PCR, while the TCRdb copy is restricted to in-frame clones and leaves out a portion. The sample has 2,000 to 2,500 clones, 20% to 25% seen once; the top ten hold 24%. Treatment of the sample: randomized to nivolumab then ipilimumab (arm A) or the reverse (arm B). Sequencing used tumor tissue (inferred from file names), obtained from a patient given nivolumab and ipilimumab in sequence. Source of these receptors: a human donor with melanoma.

This chain joins TRBV18 and TRBJ2-7; 8 bases are shared with TRBD2. This CDR3 has 15 residues. V was clipped by 5 bases and J by 2 bases; unmatched bases: 8. Germline CDR1 reads KGHSH; CDR2 reads LQKENI. This CDR3 is CASSNQREITYEQYF. The CDR3 DNA is TGTGCCAGCTCAAACCAGCGGGAGATAACCTACGAGCAGTACTTC.

V gene TRBV6-8 combines with J gene TRBJ1-3; possibly TRBD1 for D (6 bases). The CDR3 has 15 residues. Germline V gene sequence: CDR1 MNHGY, CDR2 SAAAGT. Trimming shortened V by 6 bases and J by 8 bases, and 20 bases separated the two germline ends. The CDR3 reads CASSEQGPRIDTIYF. The CDR3 DNA reads as TGTGCCAGCAGCGAACAGGGTCCCAGGATAGACACCATATATTTT.

This clone was seen only a few times. The CDR3 sequence is CASSPGLALYEQFF. The CDR3 coding sequence is TGTGCCAGCTCACCGGGACTAGCCCTTTATGAGCAGTTCTTC. The V call is TRBV18, the J call TRBJ2-1; TRBD2 matches at 9 bases. The CDR3 totals 14 residues. V lost 3 bases to trimming and J lost 8 bases; unmatched junction nucleotides: 5. The V gene's germline CDR1 is KGHSH and CDR2 LQKENI.

This clone was seen only a few times. The chain employs TRBV9 and TRBJ1-3, with a weak D call TRBD1 (6 bases). There are 16 residues in the CDR3. Germline CDR1 reads SGDLS; CDR2 reads YYNGEE. Between the trimmed V and J ends, which lost 0 bases and 3 bases, there was a span of 13 bases. The CDR3 is CASSVEGGLYGNTIYF. In nucleotides, the CDR3 is TGTGCCAGCAGCGTAGAGGGGGGCTTATATGGAAACACCATATATTTT.

The table lists this clone with a few counts. The V call is TRBV28, the J call TRBJ2-7; weak D call: TRBD2 (6 bases). There are 13 residues in the CDR3. Deletions cut 3 bases from V and 2 bases from J, with 8 bases between. Germline V gene data show CDR1 as MDHEN and CDR2 as SYDVKM. CDR3 sequence reads: CASSFGGTYEQYV. CDR3 coding DNA: TGTGCCAGCAGTTTCGGGGGAACCTACGAGCAGTACGTC.

By share of the sample, this clone is medium-sized. The J gene is TRBJ2-7, the V gene TRBV11-3, with D perhaps TRBD1 or TRBD2 (5 bases each). Trimming left V 4 bases short and J 3 bases short, with 13 bases between. This CDR3 spans 14 amino acids. Per germline, CDR1 SGHNT and CDR2 YENEEA. The CDR3 bases are TGTGCCAGCAGCTCATCCGGGACCAGCTACGAGCAGTACTTC. Translating it yields CASSSSGTSYEQYF.

In this sample, this clone turned up many times. V is TRBV11-3 and J is TRBJ2-5; 8 nucleotides agree with TRBD2. J gave up 2 bases and V 5 bases, and 4 bases lay outside the gene matches. The CDR3 is made up of 14 amino acids. The germline V gene has CDR1 SGHNT and CDR2 YENEEA. The CDR3 region is CASSATSAQETQYF. CDR3 DNA sequence: TGTGCCAGCAGCGCGACTAGCGCTCAAGAGACCCAGTACTTC.

By proportion, this clone is medium-sized (0.01 to 0.1%). The genes are TRBV11-3 and TRBJ2-7; D assignment may be TRBD1 or TRBD2 (6 bases each). The CDR3 has 15 amino acids. CDR1 is SGHNT, CDR2 YENEEA, per germline. Trimming stripped 3 bases from V and 4 bases from J, with 16 bases between. CDR3 region: CASSLGPGAGYEQYV. The CDR3 DNA follows: TGTGCCAGCAGCTTGGGACCAGGGGCGGGGTACGAGCAGTACGTC.

The chain combines TRBV18 with TRBJ1-2; D is perhaps TRBD1 (5 bases). V dropped 3 bases and J dropped 7 bases, with 21 bases sitting between them. This CDR3 spans 16 amino acids. Germline V gene sequence: CDR1 KGHSH, CDR2 LQKENI. The CDR3 protein is CASSPRISGPSGGYTF. The CDR3 DNA is TGTGCCAGCTCACCGCGGATTTCGGGGCCTTCGGGTGGCTACACCTTC.

The chain uses TRBV18 and TRBJ2-7, with D hard to call. The CDR3 is made up of 13 amino acids. Trimming stripped 0 bases from V and 3 bases from J, with 6 bases between. Germline CDR1 reads KGHSH; CDR2 reads LQKENI. The CDR3 DNA reads as TGTGCCAGCTCACCACCCAGCCTCTACGAGCAGTACTTC. As protein: CASSPPSLYEQYF.

V and J are TRBV18 and TRBJ2-5; D unresolved. V was clipped by 3 bases and J by 2 bases, with 7 bases between them. CDR3 length equals 13 residues. Germline lookup yields CDR1 KGHSH and CDR2 LQKENI. The CDR3 loop reads CASSPRQQETQYF. In DNA, the CDR3 is TGTGCCAGCTCACCTCGCCAACAAGAGACCCAGTACTTC.